The clone carrying this TCR beta chain was seen many times. This entry comes from a study of early T cells in non-severe SARS-CoV-2 infection. MiXCR was run by TCRdb on the 5' RACE reads, yielding one entry per CDR3 protein. The sample lists tens of thousands of distinct CDR3 sequences, around 5% occurring once. The V gene end was trimmed by 6 bases and the J gene end by 1 base; junction bases not matched to a gene: 4. Germline values: CDR1 SNHLY, CDR2 FYNNEI. The CDR3 sequence is 14 residues long. This receptor was identified in an adult who was a healthcare worker with PCR-confirmed SARS-CoV-2 infection or an uninfected control (not recorded which). The genes are TRBV2 and TRBJ2-3; TRBD2 matches 7 bases. What was sequenced was whole blood. This chain's CDR3 is CASRTGGRTDTQYF. CDR3 DNA sequence: TGTGCCAGCAGGACGGGAGGACGCACAGATACGCAGTATTTT.